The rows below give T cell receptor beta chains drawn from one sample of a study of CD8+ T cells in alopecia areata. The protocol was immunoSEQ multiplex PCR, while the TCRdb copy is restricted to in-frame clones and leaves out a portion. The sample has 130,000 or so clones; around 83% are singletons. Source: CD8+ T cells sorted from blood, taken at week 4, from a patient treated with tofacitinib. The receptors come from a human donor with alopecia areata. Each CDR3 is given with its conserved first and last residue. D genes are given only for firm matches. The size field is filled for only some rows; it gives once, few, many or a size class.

CASSYGGTGELFF	TGTGCCAGCAGTTACGGGGGAACCGGGGAGCTGTTTTTT	-	TRBV6-6	TRBJ2-2	-
CASSQRGGLSSYNEQFF	TGTGCCAGCAGCCAGAGGGGGGGTCTAAGCTCCTACAATGAGCAGTTCTTC	-	TRBV5-4	TRBJ2-1	-
CASSGGHVNTEAFF	TGTGCCAGCAGCGGGGGACACGTGAACACTGAAGCTTTCTTT	-	TRBV6-1	TRBJ1-1	once
CASSEVANSGNTIYF	TGTGCCAGCAGTGAAGTGGCAAACTCTGGAAACACCATATATTTT	-	TRBV2	TRBJ1-3	-
CASSDYSGGGTEAFF	TGTGCCAGCAGTGATTATTCAGGGGGCGGGACTGAAGCTTTCTTT	TRBD1	TRBV13	TRBJ1-1	-
CASSLRQGESGANVLTF	TGCGCCAGCAGCTTGAGACAGGGAGAGTCCGGGGCCAACGTCCTGACTTTC	TRBD1	TRBV5-1	TRBJ2-6	-
CSVEGGARSYGQYF	TGCAGCGTTGAAGGTGGGGCCAGGTCCTACGGGCAGTACTTC	-	TRBV29-1	TRBJ2-7	-
CSVEGYRDNNEQFF	TGCAGCGTCGAGGGTTACAGGGATAACAATGAGCAGTTCTTC	-	TRBV29-1	TRBJ2-1	once
CASSLQGTTNYGYTF	TGTGCCAGCAGCTTACAGGGGACGACTAACTATGGCTACACCTTC	-	TRBV7-9	TRBJ1-2	-
CASSPRAESSYEQYF	TGCGCCAGCAGCCCCCGGGCGGAGAGCTCCTACGAGCAGTACTTC	-	TRBV4-1	TRBJ2-7	-
CSVVDRGRHEQYF	TGCAGCGTGGTCGACAGGGGCCGCCACGAGCAGTACTTC	TRBD1	TRBV29-1	TRBJ2-7	-
CASNRLDGYEQYF	TGTGCCAGCAACCGGCTAGATGGCTACGAGCAGTACTTC	-	TRBV6-5	TRBJ2-7	-
CASGRVSGANVLTF	TGTGCCAGCGGGAGGGTCTCTGGGGCCAACGTCCTGACTTTC	TRBD2	TRBV7-6	TRBJ2-6	-
CATMGTSGTDTQYF	TGTGCCACCATGGGGACTAGTGGCACAGATACGCAGTATTTT	TRBD2	TRBV15	TRBJ2-3	-
CASSAGTSGYNEQFF	TGTGCCAGTAGTGCCGGGACTAGCGGATACAATGAGCAGTTCTTC	TRBD2	TRBV19	TRBJ2-1	-
CASFGTPNTGELFF	TGTGCCAGCTTTGGGACTCCTAACACCGGGGAGCTGTTTTTT	-	TRBV5-6	TRBJ2-2	-
CASSLDNWGDRRNYGYTF	TGTGCCAGCAGCTTAGATAATTGGGGGGACAGGAGAAACTATGGCTACACCTTC	TRBD1	TRBV11-2	TRBJ1-2	-
CASSYRTAEAFF	TGTGCCAGCAGTTACCGGACCGCTGAAGCTTTCTTT	-	TRBV6-5	TRBJ1-1	-
CASSLAVPGDPSSYNEQFF	TGTGCCAGCAGCTTGGCAGTGCCGGGCGACCCTAGCTCCTACAATGAGCAGTTCTTC	-	TRBV13	TRBJ2-1	-
CASSPGQGHQPQHF	TGTGCCAGCAGCCCGGGACAGGGGCATCAGCCCCAGCATTTT	TRBD1	TRBV9	TRBJ1-5	-
CAWSTGQTNTEAFF	TGTGCCTGGAGTACCGGACAGACGAACACTGAAGCTTTCTTT	-	TRBV30	TRBJ1-1	-
CASEIRENYGYTF	TGTGCCAGCGAAATCCGGGAAAACTATGGCTACACCTTC	-	TRBV19	TRBJ1-2	few
CASFPGTGELFF	TGCGCCAGTTTCCCTGGAACCGGGGAGCTGTTTTTT	-	TRBV5-1	TRBJ2-2	-
CASSLGGLADTQYF	TGTGCCAGCAGCTTGGGGGGGCTCGCAGATACGCAGTATTTT	-	TRBV5-4	TRBJ2-3	-
CSVEDSGRSPYNEQFF	TGCAGCGTTGAAGATTCCGGCAGGTCTCCTTACAATGAGCAGTTCTTC	-	TRBV29-1	TRBJ2-1	-
CASSSGGYTEAFF	TGTGCCAGCAGTTCGGGCGGATACACTGAAGCTTTCTTT	-	TRBV6-6	TRBJ1-1	-
CASSTGTGGTSYEQYF	TGTGCCAGCAGCACCGGGACAGGGGGAACCTCCTACGAGCAGTACTTC	TRBD1	TRBV5-4	TRBJ2-7	-
CASSGAVSYEQYF	TGTGCCAGCAGTGGAGCGGTCTCCTACGAGCAGTACTTC	-	TRBV5-6	TRBJ2-7	-
CASSQITPGTADYGYTF	TGTGCCAGCAGCCAAATTACTCCAGGGACAGCGGACTATGGCTACACCTTC	TRBD1	TRBV7-9	TRBJ1-2	-
CASSPFISGYGYTF	TGTGCCAGCAGTCCGTTCATTTCGGGCTATGGCTACACCTTC	-	TRBV27	TRBJ1-2	-
CAWTSTYEQYF	TGTGCCTGGACTTCTACCTACGAGCAGTACTTC	-	TRBV30	TRBJ2-7	-
CASSLGEGVDTQYF	TGCGCCAGCAGCCTCGGGGAGGGAGTAGATACGCAGTATTTT	TRBD2	TRBV5-1	TRBJ2-3	-
CASSQDRGRAYEQYF	TGCGCCAGCAGCCAAGATCGAGGACGGGCCTACGAGCAGTACTTC	-	TRBV4-1	TRBJ2-7	-
CASSTGGSTEAFF	TGTGCCAGCAGTACAGGGGGGAGCACTGAAGCTTTCTTT	TRBD1	TRBV9	TRBJ1-1	-
CASSQDRGRGYEQYF	TGCGCCAGCAGCCAAGATCGGGGCAGGGGCTACGAGCAGTACTTC	-	TRBV4-1	TRBJ2-7	once
CSVEGTSGTSSYNEQFF	TGCAGCGTTGAGGGGACTAGCGGGACCTCCTCCTACAATGAGCAGTTCTTC	TRBD2	TRBV29-1	TRBJ2-1	-
CASSLVPRDEQYF	TGTGCCAGCAGCTTAGTTCCCCGGGACGAGCAGTACTTC	-	TRBV11-2	TRBJ2-7	-
CASSRIDSIYEQYF	TGTGCCAGCAGCCGCATAGACAGCATCTACGAGCAGTACTTC	-	TRBV5-6	TRBJ2-7	-
CASSPSGDEQYF	TGTGCCAGCAGCCCTTCGGGGGATGAACAGTACTTC	-	TRBV9	TRBJ2-5	-
CASSLNPGQGNQPQHF	TGTGCCAGCAGCTTAAATCCGGGACAGGGCAATCAGCCCCAGCATTTT	TRBD1	TRBV7-8	TRBJ1-5	once
CASGIGQGPNTGELFF	TGCGCCAGTGGGATTGGACAGGGCCCAAACACCGGGGAGCTGTTTTTT	TRBD1	TRBV5-1	TRBJ2-2	-
CASSYSTRVGEAFF	TGTGCCAGCAGTTACTCGACCAGGGTTGGTGAAGCTTTCTTT	-	TRBV6-5	TRBJ1-1	-
CASSAAPSYEQYF	TGTGCCAGTAGCGCCGCCCCCTCCTACGAGCAGTACTTC	-	TRBV19	TRBJ2-7	once
CASSRGLAGYNEQFF	TGTGCCAGCAGCCGCGGACTAGCGGGTTACAATGAGCAGTTCTTC	TRBD2	TRBV6-5	TRBJ2-1	-
CASSEFGTGDYEQYF	TGTGCCAGCAGCGAATTTGGGACAGGGGACTACGAGCAGTACTTC	TRBD1	TRBV9	TRBJ2-7	-
CASTGTEVTGELFF	TGTGCTAGCACCGGGACGGAAGTCACCGGGGAGCTGTTTTTT	-	TRBV12-5	TRBJ2-2	-
CASSDQDGETQYF	TGTGCCAGCAGTGATCAGGACGGAGAGACCCAGTACTTC	-	TRBV6-6	TRBJ2-5	few
CASSWGALSNEQFF	TGTGCCAGTAGTTGGGGGGCGCTCAGCAATGAGCAGTTCTTC	-	TRBV19	TRBJ2-1	-
CASSVGQGADTQYF	TGCGCCAGCAGCGTGGGACAGGGGGCGGATACGCAGTATTTT	TRBD1	TRBV5-1	TRBJ2-3	-
CASTNREWPYEQYF	TGTGCCAGCACAAACAGGGAATGGCCCTACGAGCAGTACTTC	-	TRBV25-1	TRBJ2-7	-
CAAGDGTEAFF	TGTGCCGCGGGGGACGGGACTGAAGCTTTCTTT	-	TRBV12-5	TRBJ1-1	-
CAWSQGGNTEAFF	TGTGCCTGGAGCCAGGGTGGGAACACTGAAGCTTTCTTT	-	TRBV30	TRBJ1-1	-
CAISEYPGPSSYEQYF	TGTGCCATCAGTGAGTACCCAGGGCCCTCCTCCTACGAGCAGTACTTC	-	TRBV10-3	TRBJ2-7	-
CASSSEDTQYF	TGTGCCAGCAGTTCGGAGGATACGCAGTATTTT	-	TRBV7-9	TRBJ2-3	-
CASSNGGGQGINIQYF	TGTGCCAGCTCGAACGGTGGGGGACAGGGGATAAACATTCAGTACTTC	TRBD1	TRBV9	TRBJ2-4	-
CASSLSGDYGYTF	TGTGCCAGCAGCTTATCAGGGGACTATGGCTACACCTTC	-	TRBV7-9	TRBJ1-2	-